The T cell receptor beta chain described here comes from a study of T cell repertoires in cytomegalovirus infection. In the study overall: Public TCR beta signature analysis indicated the presence of both CMV infection and matching HLA type. The study, taken as a whole, reports: In two of eight donors, the top clonotype was HLA-C-restricted CMV-specific. Based on cumulative public TCR beta family frequency, carriers of CMV plus the relevant HLA were identified.

This CDR3 has 15 residues. CDR1 and CDR2 (germline): SGHVS, FNYEAQ. Trimming took 4 bases from V and 4 from J; bases not matched to a gene: 7. About this clonotype: Its antigen is still unknown.

A single record per CDR3 protein comes from TCRdb applying MiXCR to the reads. Found here are about 440,000 distinct CDR3 sequences, around 32% of them singletons; the top ten hold roughly an eighth. This sequence was found in a human donor in good health (CMV status not recorded). Some clones in this sample may be carry-over from other donors' samples. Sample: PBMCs. The V and J genes are TRBV7-6 and TRBJ2-5; 9 nucleotides agree with TRBD1. The CDR3 spells CASSWDREEGETQYF. Here the CDR3 DNA reads TGTGCCAGCAGCTGGGACAGGGAGGAAGGAGAGACCCAGTACTTC.